This T cell receptor beta chain was sequenced during a study of neurological immune-mediated disorders. TCRdb re-derived calls from the 5' RACE reads in MiXCR, one entry per CDR3 protein. The data hold about 78,000 distinct CDR3 sequences, with less than 5.5% observed a single time. This clonotype was seen many times. Its antigen is not identified. The V and J ends lost 3 bases and 13 bases respectively, with 22 bases between them. The CDR3 is 16 residues long. Germline CDR1 reads MGHDK; CDR2 reads SYGVNS. General observations from the study: Levels of TCR clonal expansion peaked in HTLV-1-associated myelopathy and reached their lowest in multiple sclerosis, under those of healthy controls.

The unsorted libraries were prepared from 2 million PBMCs (stored at -80 C). The TCR comes from a woman under 40 with multiple sclerosis. The V call is TRBV25-1, the J call TRBJ1-6, with D possibly matching TRBD1 (6 bases). The sequencing sample was made of PBMCs. CDR3 DNA: TGTGCCAGCAGTGATCCCACCCTTTCTGGGACAACGCCCCTCCACTTT. This encodes CASSDPTLSGTTPLHF.